Detailed here is one T cell receptor (beta chain). It has no known antigen specificity. Base qualities are not recorded, but no much larger clone differs from it by a single base. These data are taken from a study of blood T cell repertoires in COVID-19 (dated by TCRdb to 2018 to 2021). In the study overall: Samples covering the acute and convalescent phases of COVID-19 were provided by collaborators in the United States, Italy and Spain. The material from the prospective study consisted of cDNA or gDNA derived from T cells, B-cell-depleted T cells, or PBMCs. Sample metadata almost always included a de-identified subject ID, COVID-19 status, age in years and sex. Where available, HLA class I and class II types were taken from metadata supplied by the sample provider and were not determined by assay-based typing. The dataset comprised deeply sampled blood TCRbeta repertoires from subjects exposed to, actively infected with, or recovered from COVID-19. The repertoires were released in a freely available public database intended as a resource for research on the immune response to SARS-CoV-2. The samples were drawn from the first 160 participants of the ongoing ImmuneRACE study and from more than 1,000 subjects provided by 6 global collaborators.

The immunoSEQ Assay, a bias-controlled multiplex PCR, was used to amplify TCRbeta CDR3 regions from genomic DNA. Per the authors' processing: Within the assay, amplification of reference gene primers was used to estimate how many nucleated cells each sample contained. Sequence reads were collapsed and filtered to measure the absolute abundance of every unique TCRbeta CDR3 rearrangement. For each sample, productive Simpson clonality was calculated as the square root of Simpson's diversity index across productive rearrangements. As stored in TCRdb, this immuneACCESS dataset retains in-frame rearrangements with V and J assigned. A fraction of the clones does not appear; measured against another copy, unresolved V genes explain less than half of the discrepancy, and the remainder lacks a known reason. That table furnishes V, J and clone size, whereas the DNA furnished D and trimming. This sample gives roughly 180,000 clones in total; about three quarters of them show up just once. In total, the top ten clones hold more than 6.5% of the sample.

The collaborating institutions used their own protocols to collect whole blood in K2EDTA tubes. For TCRbeta analysis, collaborator samples were shipped as frozen whole blood, as isolated PBMCs, or as DNA extracted from either sample type. On the study overall, not on this receptor specifically: How much clinical and demographic metadata was included differed by source and by participant, and the metadata was provided uncurated.

Germline trimming: 5 bases from V, 0 bases from J; junction bases outside gene matches: 9. Reading the germline V gene (reference sequence) gives CDR1 SGHNT and CDR2 YYREEE. Including cysteine and phenylalanine, the CDR3 has 17 amino acids. Solely the CDR3 DNA is kept, with 51 bases framed from the first base. The specimen was peripheral blood. The TCR sequence derives from a woman between 50 and 59 years old with active or convalescent COVID-19. The sequence is built from TRBV5-4 and TRBJ2-2, with 8 junctional bases fitting TRBD2. The base sequence is TGTGCCAGCAGTCCGGGACTAGTGGGAGCGAACACCGGGGAGCTGTTTTTT. It translates to CASSPGLVGANTGELFF.